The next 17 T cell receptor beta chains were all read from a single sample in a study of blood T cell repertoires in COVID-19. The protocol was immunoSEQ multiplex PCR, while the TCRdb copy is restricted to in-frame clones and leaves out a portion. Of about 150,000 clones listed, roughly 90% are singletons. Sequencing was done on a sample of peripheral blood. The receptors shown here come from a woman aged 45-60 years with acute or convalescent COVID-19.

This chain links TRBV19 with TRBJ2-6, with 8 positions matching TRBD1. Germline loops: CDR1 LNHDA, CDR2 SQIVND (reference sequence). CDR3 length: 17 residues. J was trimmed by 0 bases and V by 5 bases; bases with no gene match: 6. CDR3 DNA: TGTGCCAGTAGTCCTACAGGGGGTTTCTCTGGGGCCAACGTCCTGACTTTC. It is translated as CASSPTGGFSGANVLTF. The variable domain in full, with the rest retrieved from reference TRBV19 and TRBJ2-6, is DGGITQSPKYLFRKEGQNVTLSCEQNLNHDAMYWYRQDPGQGLRLIYYSQIVNDFQKGDIAEGYSVSREKKESFPLTVTSAQKNPTAFYLCASSPTGGFSGANVLTFGAGSRLTVL.

The chain's CDR3 is CASSPLAGGADTQYF. DNA of the CDR3: TGTGCCAGCAGCCCATTAGCGGGGGGAGCAGATACGCAGTATTTT. The chain has TRBV11-2 and TRBJ2-3; 10 nucleotides match TRBD2. Germline CDR1 is SGHAT and CDR2 is FQNNGV. There are 15 residues in the CDR3. Trimming cost V 5 bases and J 4 bases; bases outside gene matches: 6.

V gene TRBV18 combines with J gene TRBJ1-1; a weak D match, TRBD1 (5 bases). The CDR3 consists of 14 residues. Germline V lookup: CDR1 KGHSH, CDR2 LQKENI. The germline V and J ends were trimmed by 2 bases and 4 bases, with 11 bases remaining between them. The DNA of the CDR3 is TGTGCCAGCTCACCATCGGGGGGTTTCACTGAAGCTTTCTTT. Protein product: CASSPSGGFTEAFF.

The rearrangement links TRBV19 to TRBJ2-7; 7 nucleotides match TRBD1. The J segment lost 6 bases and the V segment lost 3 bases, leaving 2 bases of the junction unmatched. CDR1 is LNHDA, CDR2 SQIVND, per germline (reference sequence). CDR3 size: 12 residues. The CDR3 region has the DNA TGTGCCAGTAGTATTCCAGGGGGCGAGCAGTACTTC. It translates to CASSIPGGEQYF.

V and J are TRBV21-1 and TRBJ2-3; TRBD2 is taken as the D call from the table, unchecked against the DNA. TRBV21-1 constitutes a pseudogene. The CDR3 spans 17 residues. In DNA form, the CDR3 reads TGTGCCAGCAGCAAACCCCTAGGAGCTCCTAGCACAGATACGCAGTATTTT. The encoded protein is CASSKPLGAPSTDTQYF.

As DNA, the CDR3 is TGTGCCAGTAGTAGAAAACAGGGGGCCTTGAGCACAGATACGCAGTATTTT. Encoded protein: CASSRKQGALSTDTQYF. This chain joins TRBV19 and TRBJ2-3; 9 bases are shared with TRBD1. The CDR3 consists of 17 residues. Germline CDR1 and CDR2: LNHDA and SQIVND (reference sequence). V lost 4 bases to trimming and J lost 0 bases; unmatched junction nucleotides: 8.

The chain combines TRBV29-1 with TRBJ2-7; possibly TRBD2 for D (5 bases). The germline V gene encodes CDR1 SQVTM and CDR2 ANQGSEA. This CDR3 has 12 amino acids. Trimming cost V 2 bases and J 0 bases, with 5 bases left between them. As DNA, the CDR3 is TGCAGCGTTGAACGGGACTCCTACGAGCAGTACTTC. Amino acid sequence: CSVERDSYEQYF.

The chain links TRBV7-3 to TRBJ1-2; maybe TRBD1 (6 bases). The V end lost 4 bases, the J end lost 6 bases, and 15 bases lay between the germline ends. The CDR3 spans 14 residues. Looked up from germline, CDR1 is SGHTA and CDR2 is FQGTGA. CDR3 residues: CASSSHRTVDGYTF. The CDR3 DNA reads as TGTGCCAGCAGCTCCCACCGGACAGTAGATGGCTACACCTTC.

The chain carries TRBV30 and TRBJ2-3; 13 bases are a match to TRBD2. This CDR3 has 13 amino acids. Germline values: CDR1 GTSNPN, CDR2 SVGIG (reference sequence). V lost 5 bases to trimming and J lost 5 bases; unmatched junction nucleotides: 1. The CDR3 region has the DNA TGTGCCTGGGGACTAGCGGGAGTAGATACGCAGTATTTT. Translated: CAWGLAGVDTQYF.

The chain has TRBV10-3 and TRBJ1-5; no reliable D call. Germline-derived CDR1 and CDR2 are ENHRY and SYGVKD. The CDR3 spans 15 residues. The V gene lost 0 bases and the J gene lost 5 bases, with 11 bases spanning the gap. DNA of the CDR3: TGTGCCATCAGTGAGTCAATGGTAACTGATCAGCCCCAGCATTTT. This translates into CAISESMVTDQPQHF.

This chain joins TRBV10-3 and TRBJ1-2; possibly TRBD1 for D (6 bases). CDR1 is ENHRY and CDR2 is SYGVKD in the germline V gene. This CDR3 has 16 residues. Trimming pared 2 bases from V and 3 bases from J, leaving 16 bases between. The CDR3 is CAISEARQALHYGYTF. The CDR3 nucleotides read TGTGCCATCAGTGAGGCGCGACAGGCCCTTCACTATGGCTACACCTTC.

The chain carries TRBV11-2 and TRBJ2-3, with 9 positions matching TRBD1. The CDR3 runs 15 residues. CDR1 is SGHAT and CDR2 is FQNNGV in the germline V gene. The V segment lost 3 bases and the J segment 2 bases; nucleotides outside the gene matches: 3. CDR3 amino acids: CASSFRDRVTDTQYF. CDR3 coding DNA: TGTGCCAGCAGCTTCCGGGACAGGGTCACAGATACGCAGTATTTT.

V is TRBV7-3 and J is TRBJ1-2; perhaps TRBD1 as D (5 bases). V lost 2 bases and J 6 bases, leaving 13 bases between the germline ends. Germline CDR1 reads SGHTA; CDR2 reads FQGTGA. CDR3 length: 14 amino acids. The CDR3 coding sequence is TGTGCCAGCAGCTTAGCCGGGGGGAGTCATGGCTACACCTTC. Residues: CASSLAGGSHGYTF.

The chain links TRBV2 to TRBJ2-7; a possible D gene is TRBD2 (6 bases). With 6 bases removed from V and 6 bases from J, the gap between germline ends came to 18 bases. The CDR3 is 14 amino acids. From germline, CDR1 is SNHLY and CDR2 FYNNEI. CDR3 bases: TGTGCCAGCAGGGGACTGGATCTAGGGCGCGAGCAGTACTTC. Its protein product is CASRGLDLGREQYF.

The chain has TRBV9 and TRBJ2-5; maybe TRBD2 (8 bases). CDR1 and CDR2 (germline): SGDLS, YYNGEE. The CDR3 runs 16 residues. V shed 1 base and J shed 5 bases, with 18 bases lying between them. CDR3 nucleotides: TGTGCCAGCAGCGTAAGACAGGGACTAGTTTCCGAGACCCAGTACTTC. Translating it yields CASSVRQGLVSETQYF.

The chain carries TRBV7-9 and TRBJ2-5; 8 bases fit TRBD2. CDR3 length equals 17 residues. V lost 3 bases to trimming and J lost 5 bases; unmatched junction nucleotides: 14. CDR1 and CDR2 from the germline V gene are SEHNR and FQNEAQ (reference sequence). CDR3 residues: CASSFFRSGGPRETQYF. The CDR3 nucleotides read TGTGCCAGCAGCTTTTTTCGGTCGGGAGGGCCTAGGGAGACCCAGTACTTC.

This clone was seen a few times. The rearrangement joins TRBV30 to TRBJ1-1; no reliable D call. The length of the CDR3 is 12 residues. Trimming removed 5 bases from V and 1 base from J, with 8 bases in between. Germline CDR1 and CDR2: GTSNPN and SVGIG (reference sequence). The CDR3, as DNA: TGTGCCTGGGGCATTACGAACACTGAAGCTTTCTTT. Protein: CAWGITNTEAFF.